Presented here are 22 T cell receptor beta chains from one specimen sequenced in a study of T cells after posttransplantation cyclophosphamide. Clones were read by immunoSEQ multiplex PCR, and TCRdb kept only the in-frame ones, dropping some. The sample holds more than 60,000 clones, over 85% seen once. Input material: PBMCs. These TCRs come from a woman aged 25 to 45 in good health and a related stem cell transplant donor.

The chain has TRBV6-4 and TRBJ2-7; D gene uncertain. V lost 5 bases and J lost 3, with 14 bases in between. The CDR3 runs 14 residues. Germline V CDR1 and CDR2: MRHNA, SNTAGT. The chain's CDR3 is CASSSPHTDYEQYF. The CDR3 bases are TGTGCCAGCAGTAGTCCCCATACAGACTACGAGCAGTACTTC.

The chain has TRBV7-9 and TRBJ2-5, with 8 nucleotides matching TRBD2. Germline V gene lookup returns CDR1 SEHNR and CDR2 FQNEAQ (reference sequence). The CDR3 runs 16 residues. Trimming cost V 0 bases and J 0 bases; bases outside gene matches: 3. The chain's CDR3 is CASSLASGAYQETQYF. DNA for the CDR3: TGTGCCAGCAGCTTAGCTAGCGGGGCATACCAAGAGACCCAGTACTTC. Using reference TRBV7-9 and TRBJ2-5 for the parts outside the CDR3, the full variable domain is DTGVSQNPRHKITKRGQNVTFRCDPISEHNRLYWYRQTLGQGPEFLTYFQNEAQLEKSRLLSDRFSAERPKGSFSTLEIQRTEQGDSAMYLCASSLASGAYQETQYFGPGTRLLVL.

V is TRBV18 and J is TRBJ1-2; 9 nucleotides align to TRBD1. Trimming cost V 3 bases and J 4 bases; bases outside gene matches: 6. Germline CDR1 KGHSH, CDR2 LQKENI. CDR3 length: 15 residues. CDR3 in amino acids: CASSPGTGTSYGYTF. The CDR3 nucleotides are TGTGCCAGCTCACCCGGGACAGGGACCTCCTATGGCTACACCTTC.

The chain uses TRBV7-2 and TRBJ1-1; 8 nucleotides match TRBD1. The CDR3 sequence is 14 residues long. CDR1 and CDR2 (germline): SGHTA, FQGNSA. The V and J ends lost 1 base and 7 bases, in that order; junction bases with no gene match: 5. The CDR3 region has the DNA TGTGCCAGCAGCTTAGGACGGACAGGGCGTGAAGCTTTCTTT. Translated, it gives CASSLGRTGREAFF.

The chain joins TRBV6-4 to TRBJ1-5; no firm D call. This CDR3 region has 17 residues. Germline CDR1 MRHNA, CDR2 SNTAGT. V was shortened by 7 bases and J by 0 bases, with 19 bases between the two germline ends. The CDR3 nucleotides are TGTGCCAGCACCGGGTTTGGGATCAAAAATAGCAATCAGCCCCAGCATTTT. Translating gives CASTGFGIKNSNQPQHF.

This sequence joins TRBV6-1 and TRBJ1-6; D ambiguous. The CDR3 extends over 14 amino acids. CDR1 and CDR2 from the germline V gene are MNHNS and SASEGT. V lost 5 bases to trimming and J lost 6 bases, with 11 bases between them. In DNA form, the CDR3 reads TGTGCCAGCAGTCGGGTTGGCCCTAATTCACCCCTCCACTTT. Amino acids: CASSRVGPNSPLHF.

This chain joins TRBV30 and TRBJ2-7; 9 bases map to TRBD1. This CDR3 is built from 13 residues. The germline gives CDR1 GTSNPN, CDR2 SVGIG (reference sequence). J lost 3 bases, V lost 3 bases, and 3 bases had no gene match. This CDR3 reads CAWRGGQGYEQYF. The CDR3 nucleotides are TGTGCCTGGAGGGGGGGACAGGGCTACGAGCAGTACTTC.

The CDR3 DNA reads TGTGCCAGCAGCCAGGACGCGATATATGGCTACACCTTC. This gives the protein CASSQDAIYGYTF. The V gene is TRBV7-9, the J gene TRBJ1-2, with no clear D. V gave up 5 bases and J gave up 5 bases, with 12 bases separating them. Per germline, CDR1 SEHNR and CDR2 FQNEAQ (reference sequence). The CDR3 length is 13 residues.

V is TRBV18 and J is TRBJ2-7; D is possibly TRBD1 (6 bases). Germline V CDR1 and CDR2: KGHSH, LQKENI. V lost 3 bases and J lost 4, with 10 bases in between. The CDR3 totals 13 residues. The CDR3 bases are TGTGCCAGCTCACCGCTACAGGGTTACGAGCAGTACTTC. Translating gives CASSPLQGYEQYF.

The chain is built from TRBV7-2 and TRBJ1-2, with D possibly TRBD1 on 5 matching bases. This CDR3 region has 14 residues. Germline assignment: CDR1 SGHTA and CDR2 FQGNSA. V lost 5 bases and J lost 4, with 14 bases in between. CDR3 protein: CASSPNGGSYGYTF. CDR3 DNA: TGTGCCAGCAGCCCTAATGGGGGGTCCTATGGCTACACCTTC.

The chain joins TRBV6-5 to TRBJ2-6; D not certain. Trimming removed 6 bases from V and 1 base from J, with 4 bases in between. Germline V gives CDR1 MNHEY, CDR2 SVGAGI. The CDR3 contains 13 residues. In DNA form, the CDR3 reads TGTGCCAGCAGAAAGTCTGGGGCCAACGTCCTGACTTTC. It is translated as CASRKSGANVLTF.

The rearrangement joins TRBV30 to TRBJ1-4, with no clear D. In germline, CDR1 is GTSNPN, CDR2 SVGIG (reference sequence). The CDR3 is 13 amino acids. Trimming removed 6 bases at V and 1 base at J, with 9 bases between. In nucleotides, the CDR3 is TGTGCCTGTACTAGGCTAACTAATGAAAAACTGTTTTTT. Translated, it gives CACTRLTNEKLFF.

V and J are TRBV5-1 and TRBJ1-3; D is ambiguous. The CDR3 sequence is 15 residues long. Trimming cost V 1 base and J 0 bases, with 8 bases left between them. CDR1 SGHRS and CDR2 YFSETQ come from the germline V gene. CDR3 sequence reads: CASSLNAPSGNTIYF. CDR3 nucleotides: TGCGCCAGCAGCTTGAACGCCCCCTCTGGAAACACCATATATTTT. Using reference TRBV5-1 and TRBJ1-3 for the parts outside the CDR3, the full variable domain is KAGVTQTPRYLIKTRGQQVTLSCSPISGHRSVSWYQQTPGQGLQFLFEYFSETQRNKGNFPGRFSGRQFSNSRSEMNVSTLELGDSALYLCASSLNAPSGNTIYFGEGSWLTVV.

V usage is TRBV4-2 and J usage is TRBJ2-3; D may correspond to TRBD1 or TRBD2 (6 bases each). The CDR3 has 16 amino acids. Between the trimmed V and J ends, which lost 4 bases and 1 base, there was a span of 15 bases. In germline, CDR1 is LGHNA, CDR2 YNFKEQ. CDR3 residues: CASSPEAGGRTDTQYF. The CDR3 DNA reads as TGTGCCAGCAGCCCAGAGGCCGGGGGCCGCACAGATACGCAGTATTTT.

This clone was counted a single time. The chain's CDR3 is CSAFRGGDTEAFF. The CDR3 coding sequence is TGCAGCGCCTTCAGGGGTGGTGACACTGAAGCTTTCTTT. This sequence joins TRBV29-1 and TRBJ1-1; TRBD1 is a possible D gene (6 bases). The CDR3 sequence is 13 residues long. Trimming pared 7 bases from V and 3 bases from J, leaving 15 bases between. Per germline, CDR1 SQVTM and CDR2 ANQGSEA.

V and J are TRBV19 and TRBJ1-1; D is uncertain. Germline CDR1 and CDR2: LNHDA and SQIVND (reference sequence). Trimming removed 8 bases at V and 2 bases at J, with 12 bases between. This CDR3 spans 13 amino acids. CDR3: CASALGVNTEAFF. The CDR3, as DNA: TGTGCCAGTGCTCTTGGGGTCAACACTGAAGCTTTCTTT.

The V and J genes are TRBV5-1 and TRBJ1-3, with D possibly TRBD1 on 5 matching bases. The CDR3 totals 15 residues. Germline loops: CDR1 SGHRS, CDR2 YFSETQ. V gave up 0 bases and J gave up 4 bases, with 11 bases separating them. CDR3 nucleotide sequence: TGCGCCAGCAGCTTGGCCGGGGGAGAAGGAAACACCATATATTTT. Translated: CASSLAGGEGNTIYF. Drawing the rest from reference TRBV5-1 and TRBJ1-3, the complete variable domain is KAGVTQTPRYLIKTRGQQVTLSCSPISGHRSVSWYQQTPGQGLQFLFEYFSETQRNKGNFPGRFSGRQFSNSRSEMNVSTLELGDSALYLCASSLAGGEGNTIYFGEGSWLTVV.

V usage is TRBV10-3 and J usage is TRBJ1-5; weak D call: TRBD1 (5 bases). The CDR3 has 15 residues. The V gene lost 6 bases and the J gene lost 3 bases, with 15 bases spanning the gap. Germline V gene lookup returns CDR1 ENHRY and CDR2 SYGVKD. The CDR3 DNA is TGTGCCATCAGCGCAAAGGTCAGGGACAATCAGCCCCAGCATTTT. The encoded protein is CAISAKVRDNQPQHF.

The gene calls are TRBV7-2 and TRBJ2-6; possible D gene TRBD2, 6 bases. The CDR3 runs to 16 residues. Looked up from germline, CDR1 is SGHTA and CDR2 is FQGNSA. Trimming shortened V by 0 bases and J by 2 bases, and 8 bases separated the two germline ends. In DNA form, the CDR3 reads TGTGCCAGCAGCTTAGCGGGCGGGGCTGGGGCCAACGTCCTGACTTTC. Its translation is CASSLAGGAGANVLTF.

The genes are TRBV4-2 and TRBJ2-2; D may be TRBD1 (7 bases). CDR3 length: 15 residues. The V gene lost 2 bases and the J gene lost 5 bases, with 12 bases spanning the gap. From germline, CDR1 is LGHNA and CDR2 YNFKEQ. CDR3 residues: CASSQRAGGTGELFF. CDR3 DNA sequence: TGTGCCAGCAGCCAACGTGCAGGGGGGACCGGGGAGCTGTTTTTT.

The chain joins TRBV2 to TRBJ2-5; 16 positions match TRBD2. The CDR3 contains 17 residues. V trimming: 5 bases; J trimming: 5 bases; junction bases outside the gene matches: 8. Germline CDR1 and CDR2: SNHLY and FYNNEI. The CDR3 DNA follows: TGTGCCAGCAGTCGAGCCGGGACTAGCGGGGGGGCGGAGACCCAGTACTTC. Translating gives CASSRAGTSGGAETQYF.

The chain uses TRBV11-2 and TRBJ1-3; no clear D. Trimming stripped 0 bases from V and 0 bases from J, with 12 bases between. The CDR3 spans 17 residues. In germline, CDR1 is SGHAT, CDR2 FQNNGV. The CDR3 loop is CASSLDSGRHSGNTIYF. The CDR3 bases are TGTGCCAGCAGCTTAGATTCCGGCAGGCACTCTGGAAACACCATATATTTT.